This T cell receptor (beta chain) was captured in a study of T cell responses to AZD1222 COVID-19 vaccine. Study conclusions and caveats: There were mostly white British donors and more females than males, and clonal diversity was possibly underestimated.

On this clone itself: Its antigen is not identified.

The CDR3 contains 12 residues. V was trimmed by 4 bases and J by 4 bases, leaving 8 bases between them. In germline, CDR1 is SQVTM, CDR2 ANQGSEA. Measured with immunoSEQ multiplex PCR; TCRdb has only the in-frame clones, and not every one. The table lists tens of thousands of clones, approximately 89% of them singletons. The sample consisted of peripheral blood, taken on day 0 of AZD1222 vaccination. The TCR originated in an adult in good health. The V and J genes are TRBV29-1 and TRBJ2-1; D is perhaps TRBD1 (5 bases). DNA of the CDR3: TGCAGCGTTGGGGGCTTATACAATGAGCAGTTCTTC. It yields the protein CSVGGLYNEQFF.